Below, one T cell receptor (beta chain) is given with its context. The data stem from a study of shared clonotypes between healthy human individuals. In the study overall: Per donor, CD8 memory used one plate, CD8 naive used two, CD4 memory used three and CD4 naive used three.

Sequencing used immunoSEQ multiplex PCR; TCRdb keeps in-frame clones, though not all of them. The sample has roughly 850,000 clones; 96% are singletons. The V end lost 2 bases, the J end lost 4 bases, and 12 bases lay between the germline ends. Germline CDR1 and CDR2: MNHEY and SMNVEV (reference sequence). This CDR3 contains 15 residues. Terminally differentiated effector memory CD45RA+ cells were excluded from the naive CD8 cells, which were CD45RO-negative and positively selected for CCR7. The chain carries TRBV27 and TRBJ1-5; D call uncertain. The sample comprised naive CD8+ T cells sorted from blood. The receptor was isolated from a man younger than 40 in good health. DNA of the CDR3: TGTGCCAGCAGTTTAACGCCGGCCCTTAATCAGCCCCAGCATTTT. Protein product: CASSLTPALNQPQHF.